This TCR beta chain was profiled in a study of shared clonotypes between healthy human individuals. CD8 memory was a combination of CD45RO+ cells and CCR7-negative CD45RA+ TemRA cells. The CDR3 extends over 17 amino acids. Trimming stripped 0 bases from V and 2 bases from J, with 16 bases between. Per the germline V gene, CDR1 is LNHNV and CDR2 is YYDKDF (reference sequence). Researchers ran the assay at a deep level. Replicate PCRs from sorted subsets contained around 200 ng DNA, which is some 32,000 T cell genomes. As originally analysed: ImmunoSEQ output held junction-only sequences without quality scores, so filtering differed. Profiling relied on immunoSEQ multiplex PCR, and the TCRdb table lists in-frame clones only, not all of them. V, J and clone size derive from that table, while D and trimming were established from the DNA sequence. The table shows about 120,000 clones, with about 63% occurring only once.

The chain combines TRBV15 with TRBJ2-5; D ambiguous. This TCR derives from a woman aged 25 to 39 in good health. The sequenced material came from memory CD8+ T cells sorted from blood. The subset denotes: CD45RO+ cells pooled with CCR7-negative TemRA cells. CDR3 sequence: CATSRDRTGTTQETQYF. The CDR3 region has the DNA TGTGCCACCAGCAGAGATAGGACCGGAACAACTCAAGAGACCCAGTACTTC. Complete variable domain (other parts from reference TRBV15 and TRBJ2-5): DAMVIQNPRYQVTQFGKPVTLSCSQTLNHNVMYWYQQKSSQAPKLLFHYYDKDFNNEADTPDNFQSRRPNTSFCFLDIRSPGLGDTAMYLCATSRDRTGTTQETQYFGPGTRLLVL.